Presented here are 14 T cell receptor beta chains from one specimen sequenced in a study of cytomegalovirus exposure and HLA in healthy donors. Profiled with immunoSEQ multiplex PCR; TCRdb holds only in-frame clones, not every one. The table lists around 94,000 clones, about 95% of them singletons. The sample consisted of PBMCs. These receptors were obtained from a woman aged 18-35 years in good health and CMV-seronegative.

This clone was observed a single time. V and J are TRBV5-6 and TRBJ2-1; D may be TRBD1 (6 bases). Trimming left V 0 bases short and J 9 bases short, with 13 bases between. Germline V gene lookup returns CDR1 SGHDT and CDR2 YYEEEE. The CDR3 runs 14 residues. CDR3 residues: CASSLGQADAEQFF. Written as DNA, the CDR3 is TGTGCCAGCAGCTTGGGACAGGCAGATGCTGAGCAGTTCTTC.

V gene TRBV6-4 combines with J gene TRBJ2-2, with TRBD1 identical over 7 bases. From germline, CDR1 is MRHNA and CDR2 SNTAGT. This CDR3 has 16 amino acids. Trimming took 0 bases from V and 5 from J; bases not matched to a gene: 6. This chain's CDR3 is CASSDSRQGNTGELFF. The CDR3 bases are TGTGCCAGCAGTGACTCGAGACAGGGAAATACCGGGGAGCTGTTTTTT.

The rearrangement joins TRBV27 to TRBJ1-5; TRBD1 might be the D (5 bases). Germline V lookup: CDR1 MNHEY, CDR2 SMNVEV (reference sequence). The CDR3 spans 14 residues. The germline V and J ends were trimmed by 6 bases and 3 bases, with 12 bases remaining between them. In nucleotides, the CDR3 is TGTGCCAGCAGGGATCCAGGGATCAATCAGCCCCAGCATTTT. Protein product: CASRDPGINQPQHF.

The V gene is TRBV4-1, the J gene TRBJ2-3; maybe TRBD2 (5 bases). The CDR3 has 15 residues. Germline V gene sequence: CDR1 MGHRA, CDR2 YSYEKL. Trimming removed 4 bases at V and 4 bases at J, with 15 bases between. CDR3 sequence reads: CASSPRVWAPDTQYF. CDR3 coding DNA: TGCGCCAGCAGCCCGAGGGTTTGGGCCCCAGATACGCAGTATTTT.

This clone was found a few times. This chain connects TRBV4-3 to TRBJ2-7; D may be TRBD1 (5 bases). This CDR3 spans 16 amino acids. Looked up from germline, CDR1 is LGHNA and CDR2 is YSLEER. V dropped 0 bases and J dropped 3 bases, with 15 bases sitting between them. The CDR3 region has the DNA TGCGCCAGCAGCCAAGATGGGCCAGGGCCGGTCTACGAGCAGTACTTC. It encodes CASSQDGPGPVYEQYF.

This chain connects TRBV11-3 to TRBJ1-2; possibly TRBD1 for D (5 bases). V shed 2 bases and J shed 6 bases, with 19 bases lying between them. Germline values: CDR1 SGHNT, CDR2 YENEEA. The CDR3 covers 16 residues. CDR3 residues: CASSLRGRDLKDGYTF. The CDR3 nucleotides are TGTGCCAGCAGCTTAAGGGGCAGAGACTTAAAGGATGGCTACACCTTC. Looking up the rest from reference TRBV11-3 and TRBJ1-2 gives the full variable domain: EAGVVQSPRYKIIEKKQPVAFWCNPISGHNTLYWYLQNLGQGPELLIRYENEEAVDDSQLPKDRFSAERLKGVDSTLKIQPAELGDSAVYLCASSLRGRDLKDGYTFGSGTRLTVV.

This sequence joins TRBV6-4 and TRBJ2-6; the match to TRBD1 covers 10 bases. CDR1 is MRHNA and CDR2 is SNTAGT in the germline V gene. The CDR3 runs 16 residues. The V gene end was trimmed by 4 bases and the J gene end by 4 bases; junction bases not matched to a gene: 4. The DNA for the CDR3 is TGTGCCAGCAGTGGACAGGGGGCGGCCGGGGCCAACGTCCTGACTTTC. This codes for CASSGQGAAGANVLTF.

The CDR3 loop is CASSLAGGTYNEQFF. CDR3 bases: TGTGCCAGCAGTTTAGCGGGGGGAACCTACAATGAGCAGTTCTTC. The chain is built from TRBV6-1 and TRBJ2-1; 10 nucleotides match TRBD2. With V trimmed by 5 bases and J by 2 bases, 3 bases remained unmatched. This CDR3 is built from 15 residues. CDR1 is MNHNS, CDR2 SASEGT, per germline.

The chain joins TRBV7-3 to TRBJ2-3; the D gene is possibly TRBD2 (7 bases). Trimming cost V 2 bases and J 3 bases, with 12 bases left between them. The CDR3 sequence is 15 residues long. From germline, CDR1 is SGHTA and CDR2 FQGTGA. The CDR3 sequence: CASSLFGGATDTQYF. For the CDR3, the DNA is TGTGCCAGCAGCTTATTTGGGGGGGCAACAGATACGCAGTATTTT.

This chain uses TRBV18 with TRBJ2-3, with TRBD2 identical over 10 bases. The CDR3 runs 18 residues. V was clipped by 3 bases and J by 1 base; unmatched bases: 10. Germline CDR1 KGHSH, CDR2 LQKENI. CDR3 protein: CASSPLAGAGYGTDTQYF. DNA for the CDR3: TGTGCCAGCTCACCGCTAGCGGGAGCCGGTTATGGCACAGATACGCAGTATTTT.

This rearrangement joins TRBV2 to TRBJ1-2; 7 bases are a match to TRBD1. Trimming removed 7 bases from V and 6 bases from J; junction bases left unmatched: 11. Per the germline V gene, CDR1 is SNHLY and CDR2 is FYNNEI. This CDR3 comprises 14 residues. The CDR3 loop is CASIPQGVGDGYTF. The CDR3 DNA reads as TGTGCCAGCATTCCCCAGGGGGTTGGGGATGGCTACACCTTC.

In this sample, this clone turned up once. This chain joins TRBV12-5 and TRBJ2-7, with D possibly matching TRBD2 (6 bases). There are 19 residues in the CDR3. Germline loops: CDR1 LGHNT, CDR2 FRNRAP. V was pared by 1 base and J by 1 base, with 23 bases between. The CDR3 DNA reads TGTGCTAGTGGTTTGGACCCTTCACCATCTAGCGCTCATTCCTACGAGCAGTACTTC. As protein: CASGLDPSPSSAHSYEQYF.

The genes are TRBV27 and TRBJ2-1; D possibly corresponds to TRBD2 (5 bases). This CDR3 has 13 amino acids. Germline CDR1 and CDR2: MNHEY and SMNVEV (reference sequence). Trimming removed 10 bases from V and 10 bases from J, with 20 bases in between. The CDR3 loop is CATTSGLMGEQFF. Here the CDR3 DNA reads TGTGCCACCACAAGCGGCCTAATGGGGGAGCAGTTCTTC.

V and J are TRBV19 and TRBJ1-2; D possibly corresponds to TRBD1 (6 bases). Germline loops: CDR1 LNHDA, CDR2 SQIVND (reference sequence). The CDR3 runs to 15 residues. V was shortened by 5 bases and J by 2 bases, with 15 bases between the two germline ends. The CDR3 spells CASSPYMDRNYGYTF. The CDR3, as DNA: TGTGCCAGTAGTCCGTACATGGACAGAAACTATGGCTACACCTTC.